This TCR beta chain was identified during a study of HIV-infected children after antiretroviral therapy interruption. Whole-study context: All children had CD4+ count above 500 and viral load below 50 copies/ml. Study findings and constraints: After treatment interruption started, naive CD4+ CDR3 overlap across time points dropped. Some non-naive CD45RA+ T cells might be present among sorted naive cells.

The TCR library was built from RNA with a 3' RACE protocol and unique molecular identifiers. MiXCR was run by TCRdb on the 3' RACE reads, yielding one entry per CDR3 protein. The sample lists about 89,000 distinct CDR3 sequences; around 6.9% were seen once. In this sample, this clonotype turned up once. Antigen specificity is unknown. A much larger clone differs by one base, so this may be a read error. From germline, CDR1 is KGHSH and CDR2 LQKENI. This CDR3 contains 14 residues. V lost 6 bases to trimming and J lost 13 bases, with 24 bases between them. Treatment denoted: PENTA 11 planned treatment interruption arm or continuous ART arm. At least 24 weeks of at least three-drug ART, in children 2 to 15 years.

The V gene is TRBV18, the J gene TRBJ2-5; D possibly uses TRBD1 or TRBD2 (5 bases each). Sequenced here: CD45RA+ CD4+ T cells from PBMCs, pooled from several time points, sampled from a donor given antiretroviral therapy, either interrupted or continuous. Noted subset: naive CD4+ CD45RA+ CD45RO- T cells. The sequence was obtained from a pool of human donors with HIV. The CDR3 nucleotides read TGTGCCAGCTCCCTACTGGACCGGGACGGGGCCCTGTACTTC. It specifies CASSLLDRDGALYF. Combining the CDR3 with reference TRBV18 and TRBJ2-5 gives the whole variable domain NAGVMQNPRHLVRRRGQEARLRCSPMKGHSHVYWYRQLPEEGLKFMVYLQKENIIDESGMPKERFSAEFPKEGPSILRIQQVVRGDSAAYFCASSLLDRDGALYFGPGTRLLVL.